This entry describes one T cell receptor (beta chain). Method: immunoSEQ multiplex PCR; TCRdb's copy keeps in-frame clones and lacks some. This table has 80,000 to 100,000 clones, about 86% appearing once. V was shortened by 3 bases and J by 1 base, with 12 bases between the two germline ends. Germline V lookup: CDR1 LNHDA, CDR2 SQIVND (reference sequence). This CDR3 comprises 15 residues. The data are from a study of blood T cell repertoires in COVID-19. The source material was peripheral blood. The clonotype was recovered from a woman aged 60-75 years in a cohort sampled during active or convalescent COVID-19. The rearrangement links TRBV19 to TRBJ1-1; tentatively, D is TRBD1 (6 bases). DNA for the CDR3: TGTGCCAGTAGTATTCAGGGGCCCACGAACACTGAAGCTTTCTTT. Its protein is CASSIQGPTNTEAFF.